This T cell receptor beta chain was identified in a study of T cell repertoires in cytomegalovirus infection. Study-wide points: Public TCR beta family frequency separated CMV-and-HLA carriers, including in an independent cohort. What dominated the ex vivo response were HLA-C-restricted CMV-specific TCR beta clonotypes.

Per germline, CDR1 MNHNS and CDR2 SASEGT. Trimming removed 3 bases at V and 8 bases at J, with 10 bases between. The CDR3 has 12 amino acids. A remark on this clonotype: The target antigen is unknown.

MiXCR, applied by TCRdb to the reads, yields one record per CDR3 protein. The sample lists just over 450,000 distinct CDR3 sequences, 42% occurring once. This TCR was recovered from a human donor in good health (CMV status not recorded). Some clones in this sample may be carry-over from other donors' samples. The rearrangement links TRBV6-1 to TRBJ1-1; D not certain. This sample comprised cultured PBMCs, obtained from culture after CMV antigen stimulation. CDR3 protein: CASSDGVREAFF. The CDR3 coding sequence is TGTGCCAGCAGTGACGGGGTCAGGGAAGCTTTCTTT.